The 12 T cell receptor beta chains reported below all come from one sample, sequenced in a study of T-cell memory formation after mild COVID-19. One entry per CDR3 protein results from TCRdb running MiXCR on the 5' RACE reads. The sample comprises approximately 240,000 distinct CDR3 sequences, around 15% of which are singletons, and 3.5% rests with the top ten. The sample consisted of PBMCs or a T cell subset sorted from them (not recorded which). Receptors originate from a man aged 18 to 29 who had mild COVID-19 (a few samples of this study predate the infection). Cell type and time point are not known.

This clonotype has a count of ten or more. DNA for the CDR3: TGTGCCAGCAGTGAGTTCCCCCGGGACGAGCAGTACGTC. It codes for CASSEFPRDEQYV. The V gene is TRBV2, the J gene TRBJ2-7; D is unclear. The germline V and J ends were trimmed by 3 bases and 5 bases, with 11 bases remaining between them. The CDR3 has 13 amino acids. Germline-derived CDR1 and CDR2 are SNHLY and FYNNEI.

At least ten counts were recorded for this clonotype. V is TRBV12-3 or TRBV12-4 and J is TRBJ2-2; D gene unclear. The length of the CDR3 is 12 residues. V was shortened by 3 bases and J by 5 bases, with 4 bases between the two germline ends. The CDR3 DNA reads as TGTGCCAGCAGTTTTAGGACCGGGGAGCTGTTTTTT. This encodes CASSFRTGELFF.

This clonotype was observed a few times. The genes are TRBV7-2 and TRBJ2-5; 7 bases align to TRBD2. Trimming cost V 2 bases and J 1 base; bases outside gene matches: 4. This CDR3 comprises 15 residues. Looked up from germline, CDR1 is SGHTA and CDR2 is FQGNSA. The CDR3 loop is CASSLTAGVQETQYF. The CDR3, as DNA: TGTGCCAGCAGCTTAACCGCGGGGGTCCAAGAGACCCAGTACTTC. Based on the CDR3 plus reference TRBV7-2 and TRBJ2-5, the full variable domain is GAGVSQSPSNKVTEKGKDVELRCDPISGHTALYWYRQSLGQGLEFLIYFQGNSAPDKSGLPSDRFSAERTGGSVSTLTIQRTQQEDSAVYLCASSLTAGVQETQYFGPGTRLLVL.

The V and J genes are TRBV11-2 and TRBJ2-1, with TRBD2 identical over 10 bases. CDR1 SGHAT and CDR2 FQNNGV come from the germline V gene. The CDR3 contains 14 residues. J gave up 3 bases and V 6 bases, and 2 bases lay outside the gene matches. CDR3 protein: CASRSSGGYNEQFF. The CDR3 DNA sequence: TGTGCCAGCAGGTCTAGCGGGGGCTACAATGAGCAGTTCTTC.

This chain uses TRBV3-1 with TRBJ2-7; the D is unclear. Germline values: CDR1 LGHDT, CDR2 YNNKEL (reference sequence). This CDR3 is built from 14 residues. Deletions cut 4 bases from V and 7 bases from J, with 17 bases between. CDR3 sequence reads: CASSRSEWAREQYF. The CDR3 DNA follows: TGTGCCAGCAGCCGCTCGGAGTGGGCACGGGAGCAGTACTTC.

The V gene is TRBV7-3, the J gene TRBJ2-2; no definite D call. The CDR3 extends over 14 amino acids. V was clipped by 1 base and J by 6 bases, with 9 bases between them. Germline CDR1 SGHTA, CDR2 FQGTGA. Written as DNA, the CDR3 is TGTGCCAGCAGCTTAAATCACCGAGCCGGGGAGCTGTTTTTT. Translating it yields CASSLNHRAGELFF.

The rearrangement uses TRBV28 and TRBJ2-3; D may be TRBD1 (6 bases). This CDR3 has 14 amino acids. Trimming took off 4 bases at V and 0 bases at J, with 8 bases between the two ends. CDR1 and CDR2 (germline): MDHEN, SYDVKM. CDR3 sequence: CASSSGQSTDTQYF. CDR3 nucleotide sequence: TGTGCCAGCAGTTCCGGACAGAGCACAGATACGCAGTATTTT.

This clonotype was found a few times. The chain couples TRBV20-1 to TRBJ1-1, with 7 nucleotides matching TRBD1. This CDR3 spans 12 amino acids. J gave up 5 bases and V 5 bases, and 5 bases lay outside the gene matches. Germline V lookup: CDR1 DFQATT, CDR2 SNEGSKA (reference sequence). The CDR3 nucleotides are TGCAGTGCTTGTGACAGGGAAACTGAAGCTTTCTTT. Its translation is CSACDRETEAFF.

The chain couples TRBV30 to TRBJ2-7; TRBD1 matches 7 bases. This CDR3 contains 13 residues. From germline, CDR1 is GTSNPN and CDR2 SVGIG (reference sequence). The J segment lost 5 bases and the V segment lost 4 bases, leaving 8 bases of the junction unmatched. For the CDR3, the DNA is TGTGCCTGGAATCGACAGGGACATGACGAGCAGTACTTC. Protein product: CAWNRQGHDEQYF.

This clonotype was seen a handful of times. This sequence joins TRBV19 and TRBJ2-1, with 9 bases identical to TRBD2. Germline V CDR1 and CDR2: LNHDA, SQIVND (reference sequence). This CDR3 has 15 amino acids. Trimming took 3 bases from V and 4 from J; bases not matched to a gene: 4. CDR3 residues: CASSIASGVYNEQFF. Here the CDR3 DNA reads TGTGCCAGTAGTATCGCTAGCGGGGTTTACAATGAGCAGTTCTTC.

Ten or more counts support this clonotype. The rearrangement links TRBV30 to TRBJ1-5; TRBD1 is a possible D gene (6 bases). From germline, CDR1 is GTSNPN and CDR2 SVGIG (reference sequence). The V gene lost 1 base and the J gene lost 5 bases, with 9 bases spanning the gap. This CDR3 is 13 amino acids long. CDR3 coding DNA: TGTGCCTGGAGTGCACAGGGCGATCAGCCCCAGCATTTT. Translated, it gives CAWSAQGDQPQHF.

Only a few counts were recorded for this clonotype. The CDR3 protein is CASSQRGVRDTQYF. In DNA, the CDR3 is TGTGCCAGCAGTCAGCGGGGGGTTCGGGATACGCAGTATTTT. V is TRBV6-5 and J is TRBJ2-3, with TRBD2 matching 9 bases. The V segment lost 5 bases and the J segment 6 bases; nucleotides outside the gene matches: 6. In germline, CDR1 is MNHEY, CDR2 SVGAGI. CDR3 length: 14 amino acids.